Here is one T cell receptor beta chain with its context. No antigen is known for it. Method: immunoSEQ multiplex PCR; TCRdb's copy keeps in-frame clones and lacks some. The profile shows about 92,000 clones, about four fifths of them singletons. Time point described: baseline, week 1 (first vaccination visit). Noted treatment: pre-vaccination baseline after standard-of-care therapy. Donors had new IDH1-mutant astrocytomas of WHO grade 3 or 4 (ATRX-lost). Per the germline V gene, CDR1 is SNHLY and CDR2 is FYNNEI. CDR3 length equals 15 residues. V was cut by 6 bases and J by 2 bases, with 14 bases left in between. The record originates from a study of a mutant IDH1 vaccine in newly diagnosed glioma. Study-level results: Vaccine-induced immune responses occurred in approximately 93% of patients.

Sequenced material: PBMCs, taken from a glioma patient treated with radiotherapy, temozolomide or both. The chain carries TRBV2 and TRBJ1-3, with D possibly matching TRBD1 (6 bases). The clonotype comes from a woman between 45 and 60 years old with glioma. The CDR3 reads CASRQDRQTGNTIYF. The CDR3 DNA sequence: TGTGCCAGCAGGCAAGACAGGCAGACTGGAAACACCATATATTTT.